This T cell receptor beta chain is from a study of Ad26.COV2.S vaccination and SARS-CoV-2 variants. The length of the CDR3 is 16 residues. The V gene end was trimmed by 5 bases and the J gene end by 0 bases; junction bases not matched to a gene: 7. Looked up from germline, CDR1 is SGHTA and CDR2 is FQGTGA. Sample treatment: over 15 received Ad26.COV2.S at low or high dose, single or two shots; about five received placebo; per-sample allocation not given. Each sample was drawn 63 days after the first injection (of vaccine or placebo). Only in-frame clones appear in the TCRdb table, and some are missing; sequencing was by immunoSEQ multiplex PCR. The repertoire holds 350,000 to 400,000 clones, with 75% to 90% as singletons.

The specimen was peripheral blood, collected in a trial of Ad26.COV2.S vaccine versus placebo. The clonotype was recovered from a person aged 18-65 years who received the Ad26.COV2.S COVID-19 vaccine or a placebo. The genes are TRBV7-3 and TRBJ1-1; 9 bases are a match to TRBD1. DNA for the CDR3: TGTGCCAGCAGCCAAGACAGGGGGGGATTGAACACTGAAGCTTTCTTT. Translating gives CASSQDRGGLNTEAFF. Using reference TRBV7-3 and TRBJ1-1 for the parts outside the CDR3, the full variable domain is GAGVSQTPSNKVTEKGKYVELRCDPISGHTALYWYRQSLGQGPEFLIYFQGTGAADDSGLPNDRFFAVRPEGSVSTLKIQRTERGDSAVYLCASSQDRGGLNTEAFFGQGTRLTVV.